This T cell receptor beta chain was identified during a study of blood T cell repertoires in COVID-19. Study at large: Acute-phase and convalescent COVID-19 samples originated in the United States, Italy and Spain.

Per the original methods: Reference gene primer amplification gave nucleated cell count estimates. The table came from immunoSEQ multiplex PCR; TCRdb's copy has only in-frame clones and leaves some out. The V and J calls and clone size are taken from that table; D and trimming were inferred from the DNA. The data show about 210,000 clones, 84% seen once. The ends were cut back, 5 bases at V and 4 bases at J, with 14 bases in the middle. The CDR3 runs 14 residues. Germline CDR1 PRHDT, CDR2 FYEKMQ (reference sequence). The rearrangement uses TRBV13 and TRBJ2-5, with D possibly matching TRBD2 (5 bases). This TCR derives from a woman aged 50 to 60 with active or convalescent COVID-19. The sample taken for sequencing was peripheral blood. CDR3 in DNA: TGTGCCAGCAGCCCCGCTAACGAGGGAGAGACCCAGTACTTC. This translates into CASSPANEGETQYF.